The 19 T cell receptor beta chains below come from one sample, sequenced in a study of T cell changes during pregnancy in multiple sclerosis. TCRdb's table, derived via immunoSEQ multiplex PCR, lists solely in-frame clones and lacks some. Of roughly 89,000 clones listed, around 94% are singletons. Here the sequenced sample was peripheral blood, taken after pregnancy. Receptor source: a female donor in good health, enrolled as a control in a pregnancy study.

The chain employs TRBV2 and TRBJ2-7; 11 nucleotides align to TRBD1. V dropped 7 bases and J dropped 3; count of bases not matched to a gene: 8. This CDR3 is built from 15 residues. In germline, CDR1 is SNHLY, CDR2 FYNNEI. The CDR3 coding sequence is TGTGCCAGCATGAGGGAGGGGACAGGGGGCTACGAGCAGTACTTC. Its translation: CASMREGTGGYEQYF.

V gene TRBV7-9 combines with J gene TRBJ2-7, with TRBD1 matching 8 bases. Germline CDR1 and CDR2: SEHNR and FQNEAQ (reference sequence). V dropped 5 bases and J dropped 3; count of bases not matched to a gene: 6. The CDR3 consists of 14 residues. The CDR3 is CASSLSGTGYEQYF. CDR3 nucleotide sequence: TGTGCCAGCAGCCTATCCGGGACAGGCTACGAGCAGTACTTC.

The chain carries TRBV10-3 and TRBJ2-7; the match to TRBD1 covers 8 bases. The CDR3 spans 15 residues. The germline V gene has CDR1 ENHRY and CDR2 SYGVKD. Trimming cost V 6 bases and J 4 bases; bases outside gene matches: 11. The CDR3 sequence is CAIREGTGTLYEQYF. The CDR3 DNA sequence: TGTGCCATCAGGGAAGGGACAGGAACCCTTTACGAGCAGTACTTC.

The V gene is TRBV29-1, the J gene TRBJ2-5, with a possible D match to TRBD2 (5 bases). The CDR3 loop spans 13 amino acids. Trimming took 5 bases from V and 6 from J, leaving 16 bases between them. Germline CDR1 reads SQVTM; CDR2 reads ANQGSEA. The CDR3 protein is CSVSGSGGQTQYF. CDR3 nucleotide sequence: TGCAGCGTTTCGGGGTCGGGCGGTCAGACCCAGTACTTC.

This clone occurred once. The chain combines TRBV29-1 with TRBJ2-7; the D gene is possibly TRBD2 (6 bases). Germline V CDR1 and CDR2: SQVTM, ANQGSEA. Trimming took off 1 base at V and 0 bases at J, with 10 bases between the two ends. The CDR3 runs to 14 residues. The CDR3 nucleotides are TGCAGCGTTGAAGTGCGGGGTAGCTCCTACGAGCAGTACTTC. It is translated as CSVEVRGSSYEQYF.

In nucleotides, the CDR3 is TGTGCCAGCAGCCAAGCCCTAGCGGGATCACCCTACGAGCAGTACTTC. Protein sequence: CASSQALAGSPYEQYF. The chain carries TRBV4-2 and TRBJ2-7; 9 nucleotides line up with TRBD2. The ends lost 1 base at V and 2 bases at J; junction bases unmatched: 6. Germline CDR1 reads LGHNA; CDR2 reads YNFKEQ. This CDR3 is built from 16 residues.

This clone was observed once. The chain carries TRBV7-9 and TRBJ2-1; the match to TRBD1 covers 7 bases. Looked up from germline, CDR1 is SEHNR and CDR2 is FQNEAQ (reference sequence). CDR3 length: 14 residues. V was pared by 1 base and J by 4 bases, with 1 base of the junction left unmatched. The chain's CDR3 is CASSLVQGYNEQFF. The CDR3 coding sequence is TGTGCCAGCAGCTTAGTACAGGGGTACAATGAGCAGTTCTTC.

The gene calls are TRBV6-1 and TRBJ2-7, with a possible D match to TRBD1 (6 bases). The germline gives CDR1 MNHNS, CDR2 SASEGT. The length of the CDR3 is 14 residues. V lost 7 bases, J lost 3 bases, and 16 bases lay in between. The CDR3 loop reads CASTPGAGVYEQYF. CDR3 coding DNA: TGTGCCAGCACTCCCGGGGCAGGGGTCTACGAGCAGTACTTC.

In its sample, this clone was seen once. The chain is built from TRBV18 and TRBJ1-3, with D unclear. Germline V gene lookup returns CDR1 KGHSH and CDR2 LQKENI. This CDR3 contains 14 residues. V lost 5 bases to trimming and J lost 0 bases, with 8 bases between them. CDR3 residues: CASSGGSSGNTIYF. In DNA, the CDR3 is TGTGCCAGCTCAGGAGGTAGCTCTGGAAACACCATATATTTT.

The J gene is TRBJ2-1, the V gene TRBV2; 9 nucleotides agree with TRBD2. The length of the CDR3 is 15 residues. CDR1 is SNHLY, CDR2 FYNNEI, per germline. J lost 8 bases, V lost 6 bases, and 11 bases had no gene match. CDR3 in amino acids: CASRPGLAFGHEQFF. CDR3 DNA: TGTGCCAGCAGACCTGGACTAGCGTTTGGTCATGAGCAGTTCTTC. The whole variable domain, filled in from reference TRBV2 and TRBJ2-1, reads EPEVTQTPSHQVTQMGQEVILRCVPISNHLYFYWYRQILGQKVEFLVSFYNNEISEKSEIFDDQFSVERPDGSNFTLKIRSTKLEDSAMYFCASRPGLAFGHEQFFGPGTRLTVL.

The chain uses TRBV5-1 and TRBJ2-5, with 12 bases identical to TRBD2. There are 18 residues in the CDR3. CDR1 and CDR2 (germline): SGHRS, YFSETQ. Germline trimming cut 3 bases from V and 2 bases from J; bases unmatched to any gene: 11. CDR3 amino acids: CASSWGLAGRPGQETQYF. The CDR3 DNA is TGCGCCAGCAGCTGGGGACTAGCGGGCAGGCCGGGTCAAGAGACCCAGTACTTC.

This clone has only one observation. The V gene is TRBV30, the J gene TRBJ2-7, with 10 bases identical to TRBD2. CDR1 GTSNPN and CDR2 SVGIG come from the germline V gene (reference sequence). The trim removed 0 bases at V and 10 bases at J, leaving 3 bases unmatched. This CDR3 spans 12 amino acids. CDR3 in amino acids: CAWSVLAGGQYF. The CDR3 bases are TGTGCCTGGAGTGTTTTAGCGGGAGGCCAGTACTTC.

The chain uses TRBV29-1 and TRBJ2-2; TRBD1 matches at 9 bases. Germline V gene data show CDR1 as SQVTM and CDR2 as ANQGSEA. Germline trimming cut 7 bases from V and 4 bases from J; bases unmatched to any gene: 13. The CDR3 is 16 amino acids. The CDR3 loop is CSALERMTGGTGELFF. In nucleotides, the CDR3 is TGCAGCGCCCTCGAAAGAATGACAGGGGGCACCGGGGAGCTGTTTTTT.

The rearrangement joins TRBV7-2 to TRBJ1-1; D remains unclear. CDR3 length equals 16 residues. The V gene's germline CDR1 is SGHTA and CDR2 FQGNSA. V shed 1 base and J shed 2 bases, with 14 bases lying between them. CDR3 protein: CASSLVGWQVNTEAFF. As DNA, the CDR3 is TGTGCCAGCAGCTTAGTCGGATGGCAGGTTAACACTGAAGCTTTCTTT.

J is TRBJ2-3 and V is TRBV29-1; D is perhaps TRBD1 (6 bases). CDR1 SQVTM and CDR2 ANQGSEA come from the germline V gene. V shed 6 bases and J shed 1 base, with 8 bases lying between them. This CDR3 region has 12 residues. In DNA form, the CDR3 reads TGCAGCGTCCACAGGGGCACAGATACGCAGTATTTT. As protein: CSVHRGTDTQYF.

The J gene is TRBJ2-6, the V gene TRBV12-5, with a tentative D call TRBD2 (6 bases). Per the germline V gene, CDR1 is LGHNT and CDR2 is FRNRAP. CDR3 length equals 19 residues. V gave up 3 bases and J gave up 0 bases, with 18 bases separating them. CDR3 loop: CASGFRDGRGFSGANVLTF. Here the CDR3 DNA reads TGTGCTAGTGGTTTCCGCGACGGTCGGGGGTTCTCTGGGGCCAACGTCCTGACTTTC.

This sequence joins TRBV4-1 and TRBJ2-5, with TRBD1 as a possible D gene (6 bases). The CDR3 is 17 amino acids. The V end lost 2 bases, the J end lost 5 bases, and 21 bases lay between the germline ends. CDR1 MGHRA and CDR2 YSYEKL come from the germline V gene. CDR3 nucleotides: TGCGCCAGCAGCCAAAGGGGGAGTGTTGGGTGGGGGGAGACCCAGTACTTC. Its protein product is CASSQRGSVGWGETQYF.

The chain employs TRBV28 and TRBJ2-5; 14 nucleotides match TRBD2. Germline values: CDR1 MDHEN, CDR2 SYDVKM. The CDR3 spans 15 residues. After removal of 6 bases from V and 5 bases from J, the junction contained 5 bases not matched to a gene. In DNA, the CDR3 is TGTGCCAGCAGCCCGGGACTAGCGGGGGTTGAGACCCAGTACTTC. Translation: CASSPGLAGVETQYF.

V gene TRBV7-2 combines with J gene TRBJ2-1; weak D call: TRBD2 (6 bases). CDR3 length: 16 residues. The germline V and J ends were trimmed by 3 bases and 0 bases, with 12 bases remaining between them. The germline CDR1 and CDR2 sequences are SGHTA and FQGNSA. CDR3 DNA sequence: TGTGCCAGCAGCTTGGGGGGAGCGCCCTCCTACAATGAGCAGTTCTTC. Amino acids: CASSLGGAPSYNEQFF.